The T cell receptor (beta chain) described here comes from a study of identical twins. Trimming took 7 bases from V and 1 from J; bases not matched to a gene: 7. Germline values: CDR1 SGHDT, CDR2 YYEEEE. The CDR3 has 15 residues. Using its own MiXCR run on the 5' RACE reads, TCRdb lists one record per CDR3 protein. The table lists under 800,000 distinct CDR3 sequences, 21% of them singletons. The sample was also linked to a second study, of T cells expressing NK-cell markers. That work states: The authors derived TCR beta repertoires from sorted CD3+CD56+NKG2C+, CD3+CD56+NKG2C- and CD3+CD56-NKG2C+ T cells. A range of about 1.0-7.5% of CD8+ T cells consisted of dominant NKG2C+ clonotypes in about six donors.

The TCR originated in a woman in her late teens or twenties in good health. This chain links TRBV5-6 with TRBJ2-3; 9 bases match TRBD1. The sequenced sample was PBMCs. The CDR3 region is CASVRTGDRTDTQYF. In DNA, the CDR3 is TGTGCCAGCGTGCGGACAGGGGACCGCACAGATACGCAGTATTTT. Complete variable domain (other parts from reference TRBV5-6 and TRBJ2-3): DAGVTQSPTHLIKTRGQQVTLRCSPKSGHDTVSWYQQALGQGPQFIFQYYEEEERQRGNFPDRFSGHQFPNYSSELNVNALLLGDSALYLCASVRTGDRTDTQYFGPGTRLTVL.